These T cell receptor beta chains were read from a single sample in a study of T cell repertoires in cytomegalovirus infection. TCRdb independently ran MiXCR on the reads; one entry per CDR3 protein. The sample lists hundreds of thousands of distinct CDR3 sequences; approximately 33% were seen once. The sequencing sample was made of PBMCs. These receptors were taken from a human donor in good health (CMV status not recorded). Some clones in this sample may be carry-over from other donors' samples. Both conserved end residues are trimmed from each CDR3. The size of a clone is reported for some rows only, either as once, few or many, or as a class for expanded clones.

v_gene,len,abundance,CDR3aa
TRBV7-9,14,once,DSSLAEPGIHYEQY
TRBV4-1,13,-,ASSQDNRGGEPQH
TRBV7-8,14,many,ASSLESPGVTGELF
TRBV5-5,15,few,ASSLMAGSPLNQPQH
TRBV19,13,few,ASRPDRGPNTEAF
TRBV27,10,-,ASSLPKGEQY
TRBV7-8,13,-,ASSFPGAPYNEQF
TRBV7-9,11,many,ASTGPQNSPLH
TRBV7-2,10,many,ASSLEPYEQY
TRBV28,10,many,ASSLLGSPLH
TRBV4-1,12,-,ASSQEMTDTEAF
TRBV2,12,-,ASSVGRGNTEAF
TRBV20-1,12,-,SARDRHSTGELF
TRBV20-1,13,few,SARGLSGTNYEQY
TRBV14,14,few,ASSQDGGRREDEQY
TRBV7-6,14,many,ASSLTRTGLQETQY
TRBV6-6,12,-,ASSPDRGWSPLH
TRBV5-4,13,few,ASSSEAVRPTEAF
TRBV12-3/TRBV12-4,10,-,ASSPGGVLQY
TRBV6-6,11,-,ATRTPADYEQY
TRBV3-1,16,-,ASSQEAGTELYGNTIY
TRBV5-5,12,-,ASSLGGRVEKLF
TRBV6-6,11,-,AAQSTGATEAF
TRBV27,10,-,ASSGRVNEQF
TRBV12-3/TRBV12-4,12,many,ASRRTDNTGELF
TRBV7-9,13,few,ASSLALTGEETQY
TRBV19,12,few,ASSPGGAADTQY
TRBV6-1,12,many,ASSVSSYNSPLH
TRBV4-1,14,many,ASSQGPGQKIDGYT
TRBV7-2,13,-,ASSLAGGPLGEQF
TRBV6-6,11,-,ASTPVEGGGYT
TRBV7-6,11,few,ASSLSGPNEQY
TRBV7-6,12,-,ASSLIGTHNEQF
TRBV19,14,-,ASSHPRGVTKNIQY
TRBV7-9,11,-,ASSLDGRQEQF
TRBV12-3/TRBV12-4,12,-,ASVQREMNTEAF
TRBV7-6,10,-,ASCLVGDEQF
TRBV12-3/TRBV12-4,10,-,ASRLGPDTKY
TRBV4-1,14,-,ASSQGSGDSAEKLF
TRBV7-9,11,-,ASSLVLGDGYT
TRBV11-2,15,-,ASSLVSGGGSTDTQY
TRBV6-5,13,-,ASSYSRTHGNTIY
TRBV27,13,-,ASSFRGERSYEQY
TRBV19,14,-,ASSSPSGTSGEEKY
TRBV15,13,few,ATSRVGGITGELF
TRBV19,12,-,ASSTANSNQPQH
TRBV6-1,10,few,ASILGGETQY
TRBV11-2,12,many,ASSLPGRGYEQY
TRBV6-5,12,-,ASRRGLSTYEQY
TRBV24-1,14,-,ATSDPGLDKGNEQF
TRBV20-1,11,-,MGGVGLYNEQF
TRBV12-3/TRBV12-4,12,few,ASSRDGSNEKLF
TRBV19,14,few,ASSTGTGGNTGELF
TRBV2,13,-,ASNPGGGGPYGYT
TRBV18,13,-,ASSPEGGIQETQY